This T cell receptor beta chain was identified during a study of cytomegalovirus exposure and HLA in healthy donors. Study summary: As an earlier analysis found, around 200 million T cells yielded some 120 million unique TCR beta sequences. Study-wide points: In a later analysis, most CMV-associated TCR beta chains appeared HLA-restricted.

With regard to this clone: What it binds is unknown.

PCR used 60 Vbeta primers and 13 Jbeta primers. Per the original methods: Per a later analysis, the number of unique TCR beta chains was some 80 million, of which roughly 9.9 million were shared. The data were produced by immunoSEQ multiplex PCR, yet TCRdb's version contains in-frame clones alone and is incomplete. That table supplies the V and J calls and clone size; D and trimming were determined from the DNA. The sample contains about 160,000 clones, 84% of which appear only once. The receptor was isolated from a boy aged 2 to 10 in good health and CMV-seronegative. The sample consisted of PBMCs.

The CDR3: CASSALLDTQYF. The CDR3 DNA is TGTGCCAGCAGCGCCCTTTTAGATACGCAGTATTTT. The chain carries TRBV9 and TRBJ2-3; D remains unclear. This CDR3 contains 12 residues. V lost 3 bases and J lost 5, with 7 bases in between. Germline assignment: CDR1 SGDLS and CDR2 YYNGEE.